Below, 21 T cell receptor beta chains from the same sample are listed, as sequenced in a study of CD8 T cells in ankylosing spondylitis (dated by TCRdb to about 2017). Receptor amplification or capture employed 5' RACE. Sequenced on an Illumina HiSeq 2500. TCRdb's own reprocessing of the public reads used fastp at Q25 and MiXCR and kept productive beta chains. Each CDR3 protein appears once, grouped with its most common genes and DNA. A total of approximately 290,000 distinct CDR3 sequences appear in this sample, around 20% of them only once. The top ten clones comprise roughly 3.6% of the sample. The sample was blood, either unsorted or a sorted T cell fraction (not recorded which). Receptor source: a female donor with ankylosing spondylitis or in good health (not recorded which).

The chain uses TRBV27 and TRBJ2-5; TRBD2 might be the D (8 bases). Germline CDR1 and CDR2: MNHEY and SMNVEV (reference sequence). The CDR3 has 14 amino acids. V gave up 8 bases and J gave up 7 bases, with 20 bases separating them. CDR3 DNA: TGTGCCAGCCGTGCCGGGACAGCGGGAGCGACCCAGTACTTC. Translated, it gives CASRAGTAGATQYF.

This clonotype was picked up a small number of times. V is TRBV20-1 and J is TRBJ2-1; D may be TRBD2 (5 bases). CDR1 is DFQATT and CDR2 is SNEGSKA in the germline V gene (reference sequence). The CDR3 is made up of 13 amino acids. The V end lost 7 bases, the J end lost 7 bases, and 17 bases lay between the germline ends. CDR3 loop: CSGRGGKWNEQFF. DNA of the CDR3: TGCAGTGGCAGAGGAGGAAAGTGGAATGAGCAGTTCTTC.

This clonotype was picked up many times. V usage is TRBV29-1 and J usage is TRBJ2-3; D gene ambiguous. The V end was cut by 1 base, the J end by 0 bases, with 8 bases between. Germline V gene data show CDR1 as SQVTM and CDR2 as ANQGSEA. This CDR3 contains 14 residues. The CDR3 DNA is TGCAGCGTTGAAGCCGCCATCAGCACAGATACGCAGTATTTT. Encoded protein: CSVEAAISTDTQYF.

This clonotype was recorded at least ten times. The rearrangement joins TRBV20-1 to TRBJ2-1; D perhaps matches TRBD2 (6 bases). V lost 3 bases and J lost 5, with 14 bases in between. This CDR3 has 14 residues. Germline CDR1 DFQATT, CDR2 SNEGSKA (reference sequence). The CDR3 DNA reads TGCAGTGCTAGCGACGTAGCGGCCGACAATGAGCAGTTCTTC. Amino acids: CSASDVAADNEQFF.

This clonotype was found a few times. The chain combines TRBV5-5 with TRBJ2-7; 12 bases map to TRBD2. The germline gives CDR1 SGHKS, CDR2 YYEKEE (reference sequence). The CDR3 runs 15 residues. The ends lost 3 bases at V and 7 bases at J; junction bases unmatched: 8. The CDR3 region has the DNA TGTGCCAGCAGCTCCCGACTAGCGGGAGAGCGGGAGCAGTACTTC. It translates to CASSSRLAGEREQYF.

The rearrangement uses TRBV7-3 and TRBJ2-3; 7 bases agree with TRBD1. V was clipped by 1 base and J by 0 bases; unmatched bases: 4. CDR1 is SGHTA and CDR2 is FQGTGA in the germline V gene. The CDR3 has 16 residues. The CDR3 protein is CASSLRRQGSTDTQYF. DNA for the CDR3: TGTGCCAGCAGCTTAAGAAGACAGGGAAGCACAGATACGCAGTATTTT.

This clonotype was picked up many times. The rearrangement links TRBV12-3 or TRBV12-4 to TRBJ2-3; D is possibly TRBD1 (6 bases). This CDR3 region has 15 residues. Trimming removed 2 bases at V and 0 bases at J, with 9 bases between. DNA for the CDR3: TGTGCCAGCAGTTTATTGCAGGGGAGCACAGATACGCAGTATTTT. Translated: CASSLLQGSTDTQYF.

The chain uses TRBV7-2 and TRBJ1-5, with TRBD1 as a possible D gene (6 bases). V lost 3 bases, J lost 6 bases, and 6 bases lay in between. Germline V gene data show CDR1 as SGHTA and CDR2 as FQGNSA. There are 12 residues in the CDR3. The CDR3 loop reads CASSLTGQPQHF. Here the CDR3 DNA reads TGTGCCAGCAGCTTGACAGGTCAGCCCCAGCATTTT.

The V and J genes are TRBV7-8 and TRBJ1-5; no clear D. The CDR3 spans 12 residues. Trimming took 3 bases from V and 3 from J, leaving 3 bases between them. CDR1 and CDR2 from the germline V gene are SGHVS and FQNEAQ. The CDR3 coding sequence is TGTGCCAGCAGCTTTCACAATCAGCCCCAGCATTTT. This sequence encodes CASSFHNQPQHF.

This chain joins TRBV27 and TRBJ2-7; 8 bases fit TRBD1. The CDR3 sequence is 14 residues long. Germline V gene sequence: CDR1 MNHEY, CDR2 SMNVEV (reference sequence). V trimming: 5 bases; J trimming: 2 bases; junction bases outside the gene matches: 5. This chain's CDR3 is CASSMLTGAYEQYF. The DNA of the CDR3 is TGTGCCAGCAGTATGTTGACAGGGGCCTACGAGCAGTACTTC.

This chain links TRBV5-1 with TRBJ2-7; possibly TRBD1 for D (5 bases). The CDR3 is 14 residues long. Germline values: CDR1 SGHRS, CDR2 YFSETQ. V was shortened by 2 bases and J by 5 bases, with 14 bases between the two germline ends. CDR3 sequence reads: CASSLRQLPDEQYF. CDR3 nucleotides: TGCGCCAGCAGCTTAAGACAGCTTCCCGACGAGCAGTACTTC.

The J gene is TRBJ2-7, the V gene TRBV3-1; a weak D match, TRBD2 (6 bases). V was clipped by 4 bases and J by 3 bases, with 13 bases between them. CDR3 length equals 14 residues. The germline gives CDR1 LGHDT, CDR2 YNNKEL (reference sequence). In nucleotides, the CDR3 is TGTGCCAGCAGCCGACTAGGGCCACTCTACGAGCAGTACTTC. The encoded protein is CASSRLGPLYEQYF.

The V gene is TRBV5-6, the J gene TRBJ2-1; D call uncertain. CDR3 length: 12 residues. The germline CDR1 and CDR2 sequences are SGHDT and YYEEEE. Trimming left V 4 bases short and J 9 bases short, with 11 bases between. DNA of the CDR3: TGTGCCAGCAGCGTCCTTTCCGTTGAGCAGTTCTTC. This gives the protein CASSVLSVEQFF. The full variable domain, completed using reference TRBV5-6 and TRBJ2-1, is DAGVTQSPTHLIKTRGQQVTLRCSPKSGHDTVSWYQQALGQGPQFIFQYYEEEERQRGNFPDRFSGHQFPNYSSELNVNALLLGDSALYLCASSVLSVEQFFGPGTRLTVL.

The rearrangement joins TRBV29-1 to TRBJ2-1; 7 bases are shared with TRBD2. Germline V gene sequence: CDR1 SQVTM, CDR2 ANQGSEA. Losses at the gene ends were 4 bases for V and 7 bases for J; bases not matched to a gene: 10. CDR3 length: 14 amino acids. In DNA, the CDR3 is TGCAGCGTTGGAGGGACTATCCCGTGGAATGAGCAGTTCTTC. As protein: CSVGGTIPWNEQFF.

The chain carries TRBV9 and TRBJ2-1; possible D gene TRBD2, 6 bases. The V and J ends lost 3 bases and 3 bases respectively, with 16 bases between them. The length of the CDR3 is 16 residues. CDR1 and CDR2 (germline): SGDLS, YYNGEE. The CDR3, as DNA: TGTGCCAGCAGCGGACCACTAGCTAGGGACTACAATGAGCAGTTCTTC. Translation: CASSGPLARDYNEQFF.

The chain is built from TRBV13 and TRBJ2-7; possible D gene TRBD2, 6 bases. V lost 5 bases to trimming and J lost 2 bases, with 10 bases between them. In germline, CDR1 is PRHDT, CDR2 FYEKMQ (reference sequence). The CDR3 is made up of 13 amino acids. DNA of the CDR3: TGTGCCAGCAGCCCCGGGACTCCCTACGAGCAGTACTTC. This translates into CASSPGTPYEQYF.

This sequence joins TRBV7-2 and TRBJ2-5; 8 bases are shared with TRBD1. V shed 2 bases and J 4 bases; nucleotides not matched to a gene: 9. This CDR3 is built from 16 residues. Germline lookup yields CDR1 SGHTA and CDR2 FQGNSA. The CDR3 sequence is CASSLYLDRERETQYF. The CDR3 bases are TGTGCCAGCAGCTTATATTTGGACAGGGAACGAGAGACCCAGTACTTC.

This clonotype came up many times. The V call is TRBV7-2, the J call TRBJ2-5, with D tentatively TRBD2 (5 bases). V was cut by 1 base and J by 5 bases, with 17 bases left in between. This CDR3 spans 16 amino acids. Germline-derived CDR1 and CDR2 are SGHTA and FQGNSA. Here the CDR3 DNA reads TGTGCCAGCAGCTTAGGGGGTAGAGGGATCGGGGAGACCCAGTACTTC. Encoded protein: CASSLGGRGIGETQYF.

This clonotype occurred many times. The V and J genes are TRBV15 and TRBJ2-1, with D hard to call. The CDR3 has 13 residues. V lost 0 bases and J lost 10, with 10 bases in between. In germline, CDR1 is LNHNV, CDR2 YYDKDF (reference sequence). As DNA, the CDR3 is TGTGCCACCAGCAGAGATATAGTCAGGGAGCAGTTCTTC. Its protein is CATSRDIVREQFF.

This clonotype was recorded a few times. The rearrangement links TRBV20-1 to TRBJ2-1; D unresolved. The CDR3 is made up of 13 amino acids. The ends were cut back, 5 bases at V and 7 bases at J, with 15 bases in the middle. Per germline, CDR1 DFQATT and CDR2 SNEGSKA (reference sequence). The CDR3 region is CSAVQFSKNEQFF. For the CDR3, the DNA is TGCAGTGCTGTACAGTTTAGTAAAAATGAGCAGTTCTTC.

The chain has TRBV12-3 or TRBV12-4 and TRBJ2-3; 8 nucleotides line up with TRBD2. The CDR3 length is 16 residues. Trimming removed 4 bases from V and 6 bases from J; junction bases left unmatched: 12. The CDR3 sequence: CASSSEETGGVDTQYF. The CDR3 DNA sequence: TGTGCCAGCAGTTCCGAGGAAACGGGGGGGGTCGATACGCAGTATTTT.